Described below is a single T cell receptor (beta chain) sequence and its context. Its cognate antigen is unknown. A much larger clonotype is one base distant, so this may be a read error. The data were taken from a study of tumor-infiltrating lymphocytes in primary liver carcinoma. Study outcomes and limitations: Pairs of tumor regions overlapped more than tumor-adjacent and tumor-blood pairs did.

The template, approximately 500 ng total RNA, yielded TCR beta cDNA made with a constant-region primer. ARM-PCR, slightly modified, supplied the TCR beta libraries through three nested multiplex PCR rounds. TCRdb called the multiplex PCR reads again in MiXCR, with one record for every CDR3 protein. The sample carries 90,000 to 150,000 distinct CDR3 sequences, 65% to 75% recorded once. Taking about 17-32 mg of unsorted bulk tissue, the authors co-extracted RNA and DNA. Treatment-naive at the time, the patients had chronic HBV infection. Sequenced: tumor-adjacent normal liver tissue. The TCR originated in a woman aged 60-70 years with primary liver carcinoma and hepatitis B virus infection.

The CDR3 protein is CASSLPGLAGQETQYF. In DNA, the CDR3 is TGTGCCAGCAGCCTACCGGGACTAGCGGGGCAAGAGACCCAGTACTTC. The chain has TRBV7-9 and TRBJ2-5, with 13 bases fitting TRBD2. This CDR3 comprises 16 residues. CDR1 and CDR2 (germline): SEHNR, FQNEAQ (reference sequence). The ends lost 5 bases at V and 2 bases at J; junction bases unmatched: 5.